This T cell receptor beta chain was profiled in a study of OX40 agonist ivuxolimab in advanced cancers. Only in-frame clones appear in the TCRdb table, and some are missing; sequencing was by immunoSEQ multiplex PCR. The sample has roughly 34,000 clones, around nine tenths seen once. Germline loops: CDR1 SGHKS, CDR2 YYEKEE (reference sequence). The CDR3 runs 14 residues. V was cut by 3 bases and J by 0 bases, with 10 bases left in between. The sample consisted of CD4+ or CD8+ T cells sorted from blood, taken in a trial of the OX40 agonist ivuxolimab. The source is an adult with an advanced solid tumor such as melanoma, head and neck, liver or kidney cancer. The chain combines TRBV5-5 with TRBJ2-7; tentatively, D is TRBD1 (6 bases). The CDR3 nucleotides are TGTGCCAGCAGCTACCAGACAGGCTCCTACGAGCAGTACTTC. Protein product: CASSYQTGSYEQYF.